This T cell receptor beta chain was recorded in a study of Ad26.COV2.S vaccination and SARS-CoV-2 variants. Sequenced by immunoSEQ multiplex PCR; TCRdb stores in-frame clones only, minus some. The data hold roughly 100,000 clones, with 80% observed a single time. CDR3 size: 13 residues. Deletions cut 3 bases from V and 5 bases from J, with 8 bases between. General study results and limits: The TCR-based breadth and depth measures might underestimate overall T cell responses. People given the vaccine had a wider spike-specific TCR breadth than placebo recipients did. Measurement of non-spike TCR breadth gave similar results in vaccine and placebo recipients. Reported post-vaccination CD8+ and CD4+ T cell responses to spike showed substantial breadth.

With respect to this clone: Its specificity is not known.

Here the sequenced sample was peripheral blood, taken after recovery from COVID-19. The J gene is TRBJ1-5, the V gene TRBV12-3 or TRBV12-4, with D uncertain. This TCR derives from a human donor who had recovered from COVID-19. CDR3 DNA sequence: TGTGCCAGCAGTTTGGAGCGGTATCAGCCCCAGCATTTT. It yields the protein CASSLERYQPQHF.